The 8 T cell receptor beta chains in this list originate from one sample, sequenced in a study of cytomegalovirus exposure and HLA in healthy donors. The PCR used 60 Vbeta and 13 Jbeta primers. Assay: immunoSEQ multiplex PCR; the TCRdb copy retains only in-frame clones and omits some. The profile shows over 150,000 clones, about 76% of them singletons. Sequencing was performed on PBMCs. These receptors were obtained from a male donor in good health and CMV-seropositive.

The chain uses TRBV2 and TRBJ1-2; TRBD1 matches 9 bases. Germline V CDR1 and CDR2: SNHLY, FYNNEI. With V trimmed by 6 bases and J by 2 bases, 7 bases remained unmatched. CDR3 size: 15 residues. CDR3 sequence reads: CASRTGTGPNYGYTF. The CDR3 DNA reads as TGTGCCAGCAGGACCGGGACAGGGCCCAACTATGGCTACACCTTC.

The chain recombines TRBV6-1 with TRBJ1-6; D is unresolved. Trimming removed 1 base from V and 7 bases from J, with 14 bases in between. Germline V lookup: CDR1 MNHNS, CDR2 SASEGT. The CDR3 is 16 amino acids. CDR3 bases: TGTGCCAGCAGTGAAGTAATCGGGGATAGGAATTCACCCCTCCACTTT. This gives the protein CASSEVIGDRNSPLHF.

This chain connects TRBV7-9 to TRBJ1-1; maybe TRBD1 (5 bases). Germline assignment: CDR1 SEHNR and CDR2 FQNEAQ (reference sequence). Trimming removed 4 bases from V and 6 bases from J, with 9 bases in between. The CDR3 is made up of 12 amino acids. DNA for the CDR3: TGTGCCAGCAGCTATCAGGGCGCTGAAGCTTTCTTT. Its translation: CASSYQGAEAFF.

About this clone itself: The junction shows a germline mismatch at one end, possibly a read error. This chain joins TRBV6-1 and TRBJ2-1; D uncertain. The CDR3 spans 14 residues. Germline V gene data show CDR1 as MNHNS and CDR2 as SASEGT. This chain's CDR3 is CATSGEPSLDEQFF. CDR3 bases: TGTGCCACCAGTGGCGAGCCGAGTCTTGATGAGCAGTTCTTC.

The chain recombines TRBV7-2 with TRBJ2-7, with TRBD1 matching 7 bases. CDR1 SGHTA and CDR2 FQGNSA come from the germline V gene. J lost 1 base, V lost 5 bases, and 5 bases had no gene match. The CDR3 runs to 14 residues. CDR3: CASSPWDSSYEQYF. DNA for the CDR3: TGTGCCAGCAGCCCTTGGGACAGTTCCTACGAGCAGTACTTC.

This sequence joins TRBV5-5 and TRBJ1-3; D is unresolved. V was shortened by 1 base and J by 0 bases, with 2 bases between the two germline ends. From germline, CDR1 is SGHKS and CDR2 YYEKEE (reference sequence). This CDR3 is built from 13 residues. This chain's CDR3 is CASSLLSGNTIYF. The CDR3 nucleotides read TGTGCCAGCAGCTTGCTCTCTGGAAACACCATATATTTT.

The chain joins TRBV11-2 to TRBJ1-5, with 7 bases aligning to TRBD1. From germline, CDR1 is SGHAT and CDR2 FQNNGV. The length of the CDR3 is 18 residues. With V trimmed by 0 bases and J by 0 bases, 8 bases remained unmatched. CDR3 sequence (DNA): TGTGCCAGCAGCTTAGATTCCAGGGGGTTATATAGCAATCAGCCCCAGCATTTT. Its translation is CASSLDSRGLYSNQPQHF.

V and J are TRBV2 and TRBJ2-7; D is unresolved. Between the trimmed V and J ends, which lost 5 bases and 4 bases, there was a span of 21 bases. The CDR3 runs to 16 residues. The germline V gene encodes CDR1 SNHLY and CDR2 FYNNEI. CDR3 DNA sequence: TGTGCCAGCAGTTCCAACGGTCAGACTTTCCTATACGAGCAGTACTTC. It codes for CASSSNGQTFLYEQYF.